This paragraph reports one TCR beta chain. CDR1 and CDR2 from the germline V gene are MNHEY and SMNVEV (reference sequence). The CDR3 spans 15 residues. Trimming shortened V by 7 bases and J by 3 bases, and 17 bases separated the two germline ends. TCRdb ran MiXCR on the RT-PCR reads and lists one entry per CDR3 protein. The sample lists fewer than 200,000 distinct CDR3 sequences, 30% occurring once. These data are taken from a study of patients and donors after allogeneic stem cell transplantation. The V and J genes are TRBV27 and TRBJ2-3, with D perhaps matching TRBD2 (6 bases). The receptor was derived from a human donor who was either an allogeneic HSCT recipient or a stem cell or donor lymphocyte infusion donor (not recorded which). It is not recorded whose cells these are; they may come from a transplant donor. The sequencing sample was made of blood, either unsorted or a sorted T cell fraction (not recorded which). CDR3 bases: TGTGCCAGCACCGCTTATTACGGAGGGACAGATACGCAGTATTTT. It encodes CASTAYYGGTDTQYF.